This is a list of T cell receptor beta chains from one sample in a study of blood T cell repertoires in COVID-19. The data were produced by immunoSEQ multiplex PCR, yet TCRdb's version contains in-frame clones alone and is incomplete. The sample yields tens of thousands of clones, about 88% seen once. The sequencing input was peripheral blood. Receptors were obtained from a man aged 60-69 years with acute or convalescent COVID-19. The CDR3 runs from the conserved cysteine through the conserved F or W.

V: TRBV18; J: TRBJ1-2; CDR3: CASSPQASGNYGYTF
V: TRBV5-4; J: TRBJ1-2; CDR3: CASSPRTAYSNYGYTF
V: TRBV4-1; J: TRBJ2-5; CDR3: CASSQVRDQETQYF
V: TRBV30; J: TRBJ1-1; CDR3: CAWRGGIEAFF
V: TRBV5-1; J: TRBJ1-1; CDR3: CASSLGGNLNTEAFF
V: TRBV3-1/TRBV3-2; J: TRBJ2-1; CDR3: CASSRFSGGAGNEQFF
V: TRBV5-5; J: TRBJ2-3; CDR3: CASKISLKGDTQYF
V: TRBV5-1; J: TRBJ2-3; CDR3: CASSLNGDRSTDTQYF
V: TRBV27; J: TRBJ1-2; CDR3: CASSSGSYRDGYTF
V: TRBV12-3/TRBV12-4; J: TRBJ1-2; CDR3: CASSFGQLDGYTF
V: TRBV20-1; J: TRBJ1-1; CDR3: CSASIQGGTEAFF
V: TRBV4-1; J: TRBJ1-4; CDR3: CASSQNHPGGGTNEKLFF
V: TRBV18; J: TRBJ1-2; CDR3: CASSPGDYGYTF
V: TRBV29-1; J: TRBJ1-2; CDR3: CSVVGSNYGYTF
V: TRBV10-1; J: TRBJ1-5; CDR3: CASSERQSNQPQHF
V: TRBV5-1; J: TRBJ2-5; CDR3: CASSLAGTGTETQYF
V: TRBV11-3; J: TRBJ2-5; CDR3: CASSLDRETQYF
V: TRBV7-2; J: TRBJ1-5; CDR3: CASSPQGQLNQPQHF
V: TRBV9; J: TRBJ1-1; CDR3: CASSALGQGPFF
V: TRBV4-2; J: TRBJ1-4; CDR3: CASSPSGGENEKLFF
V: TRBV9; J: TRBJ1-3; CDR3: CASSVEDFYSGNTIYF
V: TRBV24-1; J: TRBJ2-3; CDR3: CATSDPGQNTDTQYF
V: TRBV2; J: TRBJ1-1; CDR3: CASSEMKKGAFF
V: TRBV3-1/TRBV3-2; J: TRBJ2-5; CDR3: CASSPYEGETQYF
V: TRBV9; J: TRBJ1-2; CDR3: CASSPQGRNNYGYTF
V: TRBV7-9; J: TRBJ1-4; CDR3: CASSPTVTNEKLFF
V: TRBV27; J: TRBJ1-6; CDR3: CASSLFSGRNGNSPLHF
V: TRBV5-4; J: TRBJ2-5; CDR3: CASSLARGQGQETQYF
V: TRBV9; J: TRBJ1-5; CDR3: CASSSEGNQPQHF
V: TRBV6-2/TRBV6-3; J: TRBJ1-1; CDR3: CASSYLERQANTEAFF
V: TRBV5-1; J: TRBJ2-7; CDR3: CASSLTGRDLYEQYF
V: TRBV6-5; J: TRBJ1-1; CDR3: CASVAGSNTEAFF
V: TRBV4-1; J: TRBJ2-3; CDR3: CASSQEGLAGVGDTQYF
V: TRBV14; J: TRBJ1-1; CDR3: CASSPVRVRMNTEAFF
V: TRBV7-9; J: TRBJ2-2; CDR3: CASSLTSGGAHTGELFF
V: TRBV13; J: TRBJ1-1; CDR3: CASSSSERNTEAFF
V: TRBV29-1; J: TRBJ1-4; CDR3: CSVELSDRGNEKLFF
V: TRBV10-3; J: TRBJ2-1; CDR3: CAISEGSSYNEQFF
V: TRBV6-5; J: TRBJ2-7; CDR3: CASSSRWGQGGEQYF
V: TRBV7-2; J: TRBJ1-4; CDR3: CASSSYGRLGGEKLFF
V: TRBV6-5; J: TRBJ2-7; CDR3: CASSATQSSYEQYF
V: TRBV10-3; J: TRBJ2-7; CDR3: CAIRDSRMAYEQYF
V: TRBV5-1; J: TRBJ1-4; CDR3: CASSRGTGSEKLFF
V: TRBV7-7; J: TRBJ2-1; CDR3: CASSLDGGAYNEQFF
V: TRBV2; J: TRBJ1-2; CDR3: CASSSFYGYTF
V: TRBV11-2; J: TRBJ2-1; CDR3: CASSLGAGSYNEQFF
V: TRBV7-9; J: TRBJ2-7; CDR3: CASRAGQGSYEQYF
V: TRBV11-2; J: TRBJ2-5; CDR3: CASSPPGGGSETQYF
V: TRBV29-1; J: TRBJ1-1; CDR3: CSVRNPGQGNTEAFF
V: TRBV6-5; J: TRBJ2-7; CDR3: CASISGILYEQYF
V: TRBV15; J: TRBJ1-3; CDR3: CATSRDLGTGVNTIYF
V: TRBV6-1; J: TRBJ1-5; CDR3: CASSESGQRYQPQHF